This TCR beta chain was identified during a study of shared clonotypes between healthy human individuals. The data were produced by immunoSEQ multiplex PCR, yet TCRdb's version contains in-frame clones alone and is incomplete. The sample yields about 610,000 clones, more than 95% seen once. Donors included only healthy HIV-negative adults lacking recent acute infections or vaccinations. A word on this clone: The target antigen is unknown.

Broader study findings: Richness estimates generally favored naive over memory subsets. A reduction in generation probabilities was seen for non-shared clonotypes relative to those shared by all four donors. Naive CD4 clonotypes overlapped across a few donors at around 4.7%.

The V end lost 1 base, the J end lost 4 bases, and 14 bases lay between the germline ends. The CDR3 has 15 amino acids. Per the germline V gene, CDR1 is MGHRA and CDR2 is YSYEKL. The TCR was taken from a woman aged 25-40 years in good health. The sequenced sample consisted of naive CD4+ T cells sorted from blood. Subset meaning: CD45RA+ positively selected. The chain recombines TRBV4-1 with TRBJ2-7; D perhaps matches TRBD1 (6 bases). Here the CDR3 reads CASSQVNRVGYEQYF. CDR3 coding DNA: TGCGCCAGCAGCCAAGTGAACAGGGTGGGATACGAGCAGTACTTC.